This TCR beta chain came from a study of metastatic and nonmetastatic thyroid tumors. Study conclusions and caveats: Significantly greater TCR beta diversity was reportedly found in malignant thyroid tumors than in benign nodules (in blood and tumor).

Every patient was untreated before thyroid surgery. TCRdb re-called the PCR reads with MiXCR. Among 40,000 to 55,000 clones listed, roughly 15% were seen once. This clone was recorded many times. Antigen specificity is unknown. With a much larger clone just one base away, this may be a read error. The same CDR3 is also encoded by other DNA sequences in this sample. CDR1 and CDR2 (germline): SNHLY, FYNNEI. CDR3 length: 12 residues. This sequence was found in a female donor with papillary thyroid cancer or a benign thyroid nodule (not recorded which). Some clones in this sample may be carry-over from other donors' samples. Sequencing was done on a sample of blood. The chain employs TRBV2 and TRBJ1-2; a possible D gene is TRBD1 (5 bases). The CDR3 region is CASSEGYGGADF. As DNA, the CDR3 is TGTGCCAGCAGTGAGGGTTATGGGGGTGCCGACTTC.